Following are 4 T cell receptor beta chains from one sample sequenced in a study of blood T cells in healthy people across ages. Sample-barcoded 5' priming and a J-beta primer mix drove a second PCR of about 6 to 12 cycles. TCRdb called the 5' RACE reads again in MiXCR, with one record for every CDR3 protein. Counted here are approximately 730,000 distinct CDR3 sequences, roughly two fifths occurring once; the ten biggest clones make up 20% to 25%. The sequenced material came from blood. These receptors were obtained from a woman aged 55-70 years in good health.

This clonotype appeared a few times. The rearrangement links TRBV7-9 to TRBJ2-7; the D gene is possibly TRBD2 (5 bases). From germline, CDR1 is SEHNR and CDR2 FQNEAQ (reference sequence). Trimming cost V 1 base and J 3 bases, with 10 bases left between them. This CDR3 contains 14 residues. CDR3 in DNA: TGTGCCAGCAGCTTAGGAGCTAGCTTCTACGAGCAGTACTTC. Amino acid sequence: CASSLGASFYEQYF.

The CDR3 DNA reads as TGCAGTGCTCGGGACAGGGCCTCCTACGAGCAGTACTTC. It yields the protein CSARDRASYEQYF. The V and J genes are TRBV20-1 and TRBJ2-7, with 9 positions matching TRBD1. The CDR3 has 13 amino acids. Trimming took 5 bases from V and 0 from J; bases not matched to a gene: 2. CDR1 and CDR2 (germline): DFQATT, SNEGSKA (reference sequence).

The chain joins TRBV27 to TRBJ1-2; D unresolved. This CDR3 has 12 amino acids. In germline, CDR1 is MNHEY, CDR2 SMNVEV (reference sequence). Trimming cost V 5 bases and J 1 base, with 5 bases left between them. The CDR3 reads CASSKNNYGYTF. As DNA, the CDR3 is TGTGCCAGCAGTAAAAATAACTATGGCTACACCTTC.

Remarks on this clonotype: The junction departs from germline at one end; a sequencing error may be responsible. V is TRBV2 and J is TRBJ2-5, with a tentative D call TRBD1 (5 bases). Germline assignment: CDR1 SNHLY and CDR2 FYNNEI. This CDR3 region has 14 residues. CDR3 sequence reads: CTSSFQGHQETQYF. The DNA for the CDR3 is TGTACCAGCAGTTTTCAGGGCCACCAAGAGACCCAGTACTTC.